What follows are 14 T cell receptor beta chains derived from one specimen sequenced in a study of blood T cell repertoires in COVID-19. Assay: immunoSEQ multiplex PCR; the TCRdb copy retains only in-frame clones and omits some. Here the sample spans over 120,000 clones, about 79% being singletons. The sample consisted of peripheral blood. Receptors originate from an elderly woman with active or convalescent COVID-19.

J is TRBJ1-4 and V is TRBV7-2, with D possibly TRBD1 on 5 matching bases. Germline V gives CDR1 SGHTA, CDR2 FQGNSA. The CDR3 contains 14 residues. V was clipped by 3 bases and J by 3 bases, with 8 bases between them. The CDR3 sequence: CASSLFRANEKLFF. In nucleotides, the CDR3 is TGTGCCAGCAGCTTGTTCAGGGCTAATGAAAAACTGTTTTTT.

In its sample, this clone was seen once. V and J are TRBV5-1 and TRBJ1-3; D may be TRBD1 (5 bases). The CDR3 contains 17 residues. The germline V gene encodes CDR1 SGHRS and CDR2 YFSETQ. V was trimmed by 0 bases and J by 2 bases, leaving 15 bases between them. The CDR3 DNA follows: TGCGCCAGCAGCTTGGTGGGACTGGACTCCGCTGGAAACACCATATATTTT. Translating gives CASSLVGLDSAGNTIYF.

This clone came up a few times. This chain connects TRBV9 to TRBJ2-1; maybe TRBD2 (5 bases). The V end was cut by 0 bases, the J end by 0 bases, with 7 bases between. The CDR3 contains 15 residues. Germline V gene data show CDR1 as SGDLS and CDR2 as YYNGEE. CDR3 amino acids: CASSVDEGSYNEQFF. The CDR3 DNA sequence: TGTGCCAGCAGCGTAGATGAGGGCTCCTACAATGAGCAGTTCTTC.

This clone was seen only a few times. V gene TRBV2 combines with J gene TRBJ1-4; D is ambiguous. Between the trimmed V and J ends, which lost 3 bases and 4 bases, there was a span of 15 bases. The CDR3 contains 16 residues. CDR1 and CDR2 from the germline V gene are SNHLY and FYNNEI. CDR3 region: CASSDEFLGSNEKLFF. CDR3 sequence (DNA): TGTGCCAGCAGTGATGAGTTCTTAGGGAGTAATGAAAAACTGTTTTTT. The entire variable domain, with the rest obtained from reference TRBV2 and TRBJ1-4, is as follows: EPEVTQTPSHQVTQMGQEVILRCVPISNHLYFYWYRQILGQKVEFLVSFYNNEISEKSEIFDDQFSVERPDGSNFTLKIRSTKLEDSAMYFCASSDEFLGSNEKLFFGSGTQLSVL.

The chain combines TRBV6-2 or TRBV6-3 with TRBJ2-2; 8 bases are a match to TRBD2. Per germline, CDR1 MNHEY and CDR2 SVGEGT. The CDR3 consists of 14 residues. V gave up 10 bases and J gave up 5 bases; unmatched junction bases: 9. In DNA, the CDR3 is TGTGCCACGAGCCCCGGGGGGGAAACCGGGGAGCTGTTTTTT. Protein product: CATSPGGETGELFF.

The genes are TRBV5-1 and TRBJ2-5; TRBD2 matches at 7 bases. The CDR3 totals 16 residues. V lost 0 bases, J lost 5 bases, and 10 bases stayed unmatched. Germline loops: CDR1 SGHRS, CDR2 YFSETQ. The CDR3 DNA reads as TGCGCCAGCAGCTTGGGGACTAGTCGTAGGAGGGAGACCCAGTACTTC. Residues: CASSLGTSRRRETQYF.

This clone was detected a few times. V gene TRBV5-8 combines with J gene TRBJ1-1; no definite D call. From germline, CDR1 is SGHTS and CDR2 YDEGEE. The V end lost 4 bases, the J end lost 5 bases, and 15 bases lay between the germline ends. The CDR3 has 14 residues. The CDR3 sequence: CASSRNRGLTEAFF. The CDR3 DNA reads TGTGCCAGCAGCCGGAATCGTGGGCTGACTGAAGCTTTCTTT.

V gene TRBV19 combines with J gene TRBJ2-3, with a possible D match to TRBD2 (7 bases). With 6 bases removed from V and 4 bases from J, the gap between germline ends came to 11 bases. The length of the CDR3 is 13 residues. The germline V gene has CDR1 LNHDA and CDR2 SQIVND (reference sequence). In DNA, the CDR3 is TGTGCCAGTAGGGGGGGGGCACCAGATACGCAGTATTTT. Its protein is CASRGGAPDTQYF.

The CDR3 sequence: CASSQVRGLWETQYF. In nucleotides, the CDR3 is TGTGCCAGCAGCCAAGTCCGGGGGTTGTGGGAGACCCAGTACTTC. The chain links TRBV14 to TRBJ2-5, with D maybe TRBD2 (6 bases). V was trimmed by 1 base and J by 5 bases, leaving 14 bases between them. The germline V gene has CDR1 SGHDN and CDR2 FVKESK. The CDR3 has 15 residues.

V gene TRBV4-1 combines with J gene TRBJ1-2; no clear D gene. Per the germline V gene, CDR1 is MGHRA and CDR2 is YSYEKL. CDR3 length equals 15 residues. The V end was cut by 4 bases, the J end by 5 bases, with 17 bases between. The chain's CDR3 is CASSPDERSKYGYTF. In DNA, the CDR3 is TGCGCCAGCAGCCCCGACGAACGGAGCAAGTATGGCTACACCTTC.

The chain is built from TRBV7-2 and TRBJ2-1; D ambiguous. CDR3 size: 13 residues. CDR1 is SGHTA, CDR2 FQGNSA, per germline. V gave up 4 bases and J gave up 1 base, with 5 bases separating them. The CDR3 here is CASSWQSYNEQFF. In nucleotides, the CDR3 is TGTGCCAGCAGCTGGCAATCCTACAATGAGCAGTTCTTC.

The chain combines TRBV11-2 with TRBJ2-1; 7 bases agree with TRBD2. This CDR3 has 15 residues. The ends lost 1 base at V and 7 bases at J; junction bases unmatched: 7. The germline CDR1 and CDR2 sequences are SGHAT and FQNNGV. CDR3 region: CASSLVSGGPNEQFF. CDR3 sequence (DNA): TGTGCCAGCAGCTTAGTATCGGGGGGTCCTAATGAGCAGTTCTTC.

The rearrangement uses TRBV30 and TRBJ1-3, with 9 bases identical to TRBD1. The germline gives CDR1 GTSNPN, CDR2 SVGIG (reference sequence). V gave up 3 bases and J gave up 4 bases; unmatched junction bases: 7. This CDR3 is built from 15 residues. CDR3 sequence (DNA): TGTGCCTGGAGGCGGAAGGGGACAGGGGGAAACACCATATATTTT. It yields the protein CAWRRKGTGGNTIYF.

This clone was picked up one time. V gene TRBV15 combines with J gene TRBJ1-5, with 7 positions matching TRBD1. Germline CDR1 is LNHNV and CDR2 is YYDKDF (reference sequence). CDR3 length equals 13 residues. J was trimmed by 6 bases and V by 4 bases; bases with no gene match: 3. The CDR3 bases are TGTGCCACCAGCAAACAGGGGTTTCAGCCCCAGCATTTT. It codes for CATSKQGFQPQHF. The full variable domain, completed using reference TRBV15 and TRBJ1-5, is DAMVIQNPRYQVTQFGKPVTLSCSQTLNHNVMYWYQQKSSQAPKLLFHYYDKDFNNEADTPDNFQSRRPNTSFCFLDIRSPGLGDTAMYLCATSKQGFQPQHFGDGTRLSIL.